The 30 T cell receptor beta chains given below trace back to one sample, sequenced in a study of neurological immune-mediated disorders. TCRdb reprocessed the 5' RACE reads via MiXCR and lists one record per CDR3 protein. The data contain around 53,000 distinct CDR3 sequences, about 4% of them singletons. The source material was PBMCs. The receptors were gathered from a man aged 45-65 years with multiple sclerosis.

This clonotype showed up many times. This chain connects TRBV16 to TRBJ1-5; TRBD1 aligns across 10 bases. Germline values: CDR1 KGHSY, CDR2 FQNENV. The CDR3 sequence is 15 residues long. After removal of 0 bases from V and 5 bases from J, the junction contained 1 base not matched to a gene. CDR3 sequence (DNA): TGTGCCAGCAGCCAATCCGGGACAGGGGATCAGCCCCAGCATTTT. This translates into CASSQSGTGDQPQHF.

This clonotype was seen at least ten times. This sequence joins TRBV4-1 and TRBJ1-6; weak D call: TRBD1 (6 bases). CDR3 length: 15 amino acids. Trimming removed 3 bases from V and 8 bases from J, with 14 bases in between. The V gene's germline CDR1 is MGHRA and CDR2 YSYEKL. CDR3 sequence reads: CASSHVRGVDSPLHF. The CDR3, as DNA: TGCGCCAGCAGCCACGTAAGGGGGGTCGATTCACCCCTCCACTTT.

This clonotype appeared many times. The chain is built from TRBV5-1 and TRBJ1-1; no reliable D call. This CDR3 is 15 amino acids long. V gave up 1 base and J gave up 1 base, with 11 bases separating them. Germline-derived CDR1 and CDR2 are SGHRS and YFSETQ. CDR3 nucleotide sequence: TGCGCCAGCAGCTTGCCGCGGATGACGAACACTGAAGCTTTCTTT. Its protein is CASSLPRMTNTEAFF.

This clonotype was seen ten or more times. The CDR3, as DNA: TGCGCCAGCAGCTTGGCGCGGGGGGACAGGGAAAATGCTGGCTACACCTTC. Protein sequence: CASSLARGDRENAGYTF. The rearrangement joins TRBV5-1 to TRBJ1-2, with 9 bases matching TRBD1. J was trimmed by 7 bases and V by 0 bases; bases with no gene match: 13. Germline CDR1 SGHRS, CDR2 YFSETQ. The CDR3 is 17 amino acids.

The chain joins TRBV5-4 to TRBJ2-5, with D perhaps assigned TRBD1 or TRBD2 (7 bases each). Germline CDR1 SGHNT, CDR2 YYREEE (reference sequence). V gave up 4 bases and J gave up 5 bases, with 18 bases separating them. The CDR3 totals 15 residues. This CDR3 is CASSTGTAGGETQYF. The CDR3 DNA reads TGTGCCAGCAGCACCGGGACAGCCGGGGGGGAGACCCAGTACTTC.

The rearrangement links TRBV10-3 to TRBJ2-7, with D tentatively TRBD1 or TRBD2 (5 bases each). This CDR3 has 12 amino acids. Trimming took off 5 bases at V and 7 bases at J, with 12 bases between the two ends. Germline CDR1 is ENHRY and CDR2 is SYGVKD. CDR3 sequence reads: CAISTLGEEQYF. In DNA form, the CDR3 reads TGTGCCATCAGTACACTAGGGGAAGAGCAGTACTTC.

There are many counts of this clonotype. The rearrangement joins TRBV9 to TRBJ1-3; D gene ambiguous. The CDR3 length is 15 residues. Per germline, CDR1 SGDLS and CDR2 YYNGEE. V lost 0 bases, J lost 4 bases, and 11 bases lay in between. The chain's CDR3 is CASSVGRGDGNTIYF. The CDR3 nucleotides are TGTGCCAGCAGCGTAGGACGAGGAGACGGAAACACCATATATTTT.

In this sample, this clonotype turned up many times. DNA of the CDR3: TGTGCCAGCAGTCGGCCTAGCGGGACTCCATCCTACGAGCAGTACTTC. It translates to CASSRPSGTPSYEQYF. The chain is built from TRBV28 and TRBJ2-7, with 9 positions matching TRBD2. The germline gives CDR1 MDHEN, CDR2 SYDVKM. V shed 5 bases and J 1 base; nucleotides not matched to a gene: 9. CDR3 size: 16 residues.

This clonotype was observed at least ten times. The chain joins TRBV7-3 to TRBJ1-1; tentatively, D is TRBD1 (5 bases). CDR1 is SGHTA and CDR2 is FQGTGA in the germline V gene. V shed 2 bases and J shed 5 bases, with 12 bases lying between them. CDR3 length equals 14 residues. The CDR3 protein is CASSLSGGVTEAFF. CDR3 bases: TGTGCCAGCAGCTTATCCGGGGGGGTAACTGAAGCTTTCTTT.

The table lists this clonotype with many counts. The CDR3 DNA sequence: TGTGCCAGCAGCTCGGACAACAATCAGCCCCAGCATTTT. Protein sequence: CASSSDNNQPQHF. The chain employs TRBV2 and TRBJ1-5; TRBD1 is a possible D gene (5 bases). There are 13 residues in the CDR3. V was cut by 6 bases and J by 3 bases, with 9 bases left in between. Germline loops: CDR1 SNHLY, CDR2 FYNNEI.

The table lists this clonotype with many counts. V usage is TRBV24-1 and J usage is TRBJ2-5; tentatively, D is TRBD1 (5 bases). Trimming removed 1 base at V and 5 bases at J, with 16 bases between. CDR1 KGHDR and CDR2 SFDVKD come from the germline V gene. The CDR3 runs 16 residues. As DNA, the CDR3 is TGTGCCACCAGTGATTTTGGACAAGGGTCCGGGGAGACCCAGTACTTC. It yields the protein CATSDFGQGSGETQYF.

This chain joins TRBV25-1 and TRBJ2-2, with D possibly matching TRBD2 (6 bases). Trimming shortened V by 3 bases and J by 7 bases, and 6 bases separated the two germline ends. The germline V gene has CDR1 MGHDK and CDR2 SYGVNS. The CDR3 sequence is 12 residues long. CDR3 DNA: TGTGCCAGCAGTGAGGGGGGCGGGGAGCTGTTTTTT. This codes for CASSEGGGELFF.

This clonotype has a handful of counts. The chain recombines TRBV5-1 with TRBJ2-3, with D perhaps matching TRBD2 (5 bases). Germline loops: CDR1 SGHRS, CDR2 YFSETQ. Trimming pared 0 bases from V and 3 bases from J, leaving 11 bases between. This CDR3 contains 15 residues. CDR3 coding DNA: TGCGCCAGCAGCTTGGGAGTTGGGAGTACAGATACGCAGTATTTT. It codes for CASSLGVGSTDTQYF.

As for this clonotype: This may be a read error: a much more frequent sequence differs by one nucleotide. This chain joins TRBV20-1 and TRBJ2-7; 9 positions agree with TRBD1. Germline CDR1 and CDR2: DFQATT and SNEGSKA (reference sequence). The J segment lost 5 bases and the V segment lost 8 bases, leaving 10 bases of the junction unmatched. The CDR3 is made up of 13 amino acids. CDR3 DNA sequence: TGCAGTACCCCGGGACAGGGATGGGACGAGCAGTACTTC. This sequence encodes CSTPGQGWDEQYF.

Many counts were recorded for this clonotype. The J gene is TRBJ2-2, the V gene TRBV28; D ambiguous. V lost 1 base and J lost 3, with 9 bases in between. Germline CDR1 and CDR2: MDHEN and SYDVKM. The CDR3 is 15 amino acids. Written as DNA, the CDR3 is TGTGCCAGCAGTTTATCTGGGGTATACACCGGGGAGCTGTTTTTT. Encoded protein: CASSLSGVYTGELFF. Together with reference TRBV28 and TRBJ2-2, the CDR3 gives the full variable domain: DVKVTQSSRYLVKRTGEKVFLECVQDMDHENMFWYRQDPGLGLRLIYFSYDVKMKEKGDIPEGYSVSREKKERFSLILESASTNQTSMYLCASSLSGVYTGELFFGEGSRLTVL.

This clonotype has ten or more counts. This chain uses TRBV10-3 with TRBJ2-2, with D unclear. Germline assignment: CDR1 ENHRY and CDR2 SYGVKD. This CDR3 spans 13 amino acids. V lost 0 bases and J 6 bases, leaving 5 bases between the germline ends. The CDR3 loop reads CAISESGPGELFF. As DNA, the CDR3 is TGTGCCATCAGTGAGTCAGGGCCCGGGGAGCTGTTTTTT.

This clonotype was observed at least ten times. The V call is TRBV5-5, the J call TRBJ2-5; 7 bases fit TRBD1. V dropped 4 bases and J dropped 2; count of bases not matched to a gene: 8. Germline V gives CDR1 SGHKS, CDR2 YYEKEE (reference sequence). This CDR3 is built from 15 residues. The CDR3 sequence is CASSHPRRGQETQYF. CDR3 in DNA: TGTGCCAGCAGCCACCCTCGCAGGGGGCAAGAGACCCAGTACTTC.

The CDR3 nucleotides are TGCGCCAGCAGCTCCGCGGAAACCTCCTACGAGCAGTACTTC. Translation gives CASSSAETSYEQYF. The rearrangement joins TRBV5-1 to TRBJ2-7; D unclear. The CDR3 has 14 amino acids. Germline assignment: CDR1 SGHRS and CDR2 YFSETQ. Trimming stripped 3 bases from V and 0 bases from J, with 10 bases between.

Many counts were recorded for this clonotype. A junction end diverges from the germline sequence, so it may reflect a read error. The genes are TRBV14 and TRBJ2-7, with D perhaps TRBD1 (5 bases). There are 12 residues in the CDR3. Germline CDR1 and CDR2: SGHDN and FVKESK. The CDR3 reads CASSKDSYEQYF. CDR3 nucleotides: TGTGCCAGCAGCAAAGACAGCTACGAGCAGTACTTC. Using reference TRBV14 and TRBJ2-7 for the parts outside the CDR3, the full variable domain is EAGVTQFPSHSVIEKGQTVTLRCDPISGHDNLYWYRRVMGKEIKFLLHFVKESKQDESGMPNNRFLAERTGGTYSTLKVQPAELEDSGVYFCASSKDSYEQYFGPGTRLTVT.

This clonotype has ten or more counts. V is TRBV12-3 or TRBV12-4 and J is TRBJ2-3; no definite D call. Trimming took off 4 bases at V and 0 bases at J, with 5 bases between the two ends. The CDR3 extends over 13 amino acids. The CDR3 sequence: CASSSSSTDTQYF. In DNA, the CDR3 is TGTGCCAGCAGTTCTTCTAGCACAGATACGCAGTATTTT.

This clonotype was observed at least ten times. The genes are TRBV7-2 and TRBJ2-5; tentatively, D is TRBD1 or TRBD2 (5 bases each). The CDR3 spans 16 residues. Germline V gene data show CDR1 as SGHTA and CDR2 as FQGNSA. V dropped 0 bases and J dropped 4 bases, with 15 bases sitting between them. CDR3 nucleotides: TGTGCCAGCAGCTTAGCCACCAAGAAGGGGACAGAGACCCAGTACTTC. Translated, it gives CASSLATKKGTETQYF.

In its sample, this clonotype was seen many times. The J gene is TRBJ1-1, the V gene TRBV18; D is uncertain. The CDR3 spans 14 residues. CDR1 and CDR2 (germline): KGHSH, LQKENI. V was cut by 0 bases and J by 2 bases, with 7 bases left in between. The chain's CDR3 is CASSPPSQNTEAFF. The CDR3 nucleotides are TGTGCCAGCTCACCACCGTCTCAAAACACTGAAGCTTTCTTT. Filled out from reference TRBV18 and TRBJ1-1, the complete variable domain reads NAGVMQNPRHLVRRRGQEARLRCSPMKGHSHVYWYRQLPEEGLKFMVYLQKENIIDESGMPKERFSAEFPKEGPSILRIQQVVRGDSAAYFCASSPPSQNTEAFFGQGTRLTVV.

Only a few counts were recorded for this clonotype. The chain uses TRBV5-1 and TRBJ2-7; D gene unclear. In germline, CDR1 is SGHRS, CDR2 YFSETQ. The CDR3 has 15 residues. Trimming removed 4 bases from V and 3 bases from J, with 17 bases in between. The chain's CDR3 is CASSPESSDFYEQYF. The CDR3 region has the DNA TGCGCCAGCAGCCCAGAGTCCTCCGACTTCTACGAGCAGTACTTC.

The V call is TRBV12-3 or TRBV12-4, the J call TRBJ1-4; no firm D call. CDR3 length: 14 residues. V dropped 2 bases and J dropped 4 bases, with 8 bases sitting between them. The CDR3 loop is CASSLQNNNEKLFF. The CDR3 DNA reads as TGTGCCAGCAGTTTACAGAATAATAATGAAAAACTGTTTTTT.

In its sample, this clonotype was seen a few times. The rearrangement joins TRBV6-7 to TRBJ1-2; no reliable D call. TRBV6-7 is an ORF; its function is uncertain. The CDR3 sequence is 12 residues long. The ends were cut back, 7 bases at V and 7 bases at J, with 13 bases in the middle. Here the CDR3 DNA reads TGTGCCAGCACCTCCCCGGTTAGTGGCTACACCTTC. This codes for CASTSPVSGYTF.

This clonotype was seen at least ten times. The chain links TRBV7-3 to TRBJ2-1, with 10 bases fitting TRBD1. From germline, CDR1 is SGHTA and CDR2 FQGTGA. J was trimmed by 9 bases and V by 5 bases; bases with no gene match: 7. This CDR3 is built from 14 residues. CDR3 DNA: TGTGCCAGCAGCCTAAAGGGACAGGGGTCTGAGCAGTTCTTC. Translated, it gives CASSLKGQGSEQFF.

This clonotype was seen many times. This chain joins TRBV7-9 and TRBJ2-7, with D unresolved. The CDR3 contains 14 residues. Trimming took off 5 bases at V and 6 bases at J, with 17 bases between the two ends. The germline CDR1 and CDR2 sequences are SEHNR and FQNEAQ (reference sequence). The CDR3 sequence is CASSDRAASVEQYF. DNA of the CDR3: TGTGCCAGCAGCGACCGGGCCGCTTCTGTCGAGCAGTACTTC.

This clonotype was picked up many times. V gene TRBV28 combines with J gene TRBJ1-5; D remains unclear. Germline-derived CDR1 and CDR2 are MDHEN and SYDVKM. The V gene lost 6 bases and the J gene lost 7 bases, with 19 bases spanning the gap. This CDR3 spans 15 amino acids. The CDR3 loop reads CASSSRGIDAQPQHF. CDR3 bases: TGTGCCAGCAGCTCGAGAGGGATCGACGCACAGCCCCAGCATTTT.

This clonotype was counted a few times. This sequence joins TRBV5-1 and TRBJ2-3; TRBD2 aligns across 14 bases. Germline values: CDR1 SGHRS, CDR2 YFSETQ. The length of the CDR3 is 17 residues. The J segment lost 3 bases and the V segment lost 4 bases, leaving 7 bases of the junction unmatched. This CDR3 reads CASSPRTSGGTTDTQYF. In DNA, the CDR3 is TGCGCCAGCAGCCCTCGGACTAGCGGGGGGACTACAGATACGCAGTATTTT.

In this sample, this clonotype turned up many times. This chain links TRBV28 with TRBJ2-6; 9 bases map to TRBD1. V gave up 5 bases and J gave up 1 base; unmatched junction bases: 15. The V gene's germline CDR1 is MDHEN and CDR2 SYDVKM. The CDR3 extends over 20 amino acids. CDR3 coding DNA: TGTGCCAGCAGTCACCGGACAGGGGAAACTTTTCGGTCTGGGGCCAACGTCCTGACTTTC. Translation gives CASSHRTGETFRSGANVLTF.